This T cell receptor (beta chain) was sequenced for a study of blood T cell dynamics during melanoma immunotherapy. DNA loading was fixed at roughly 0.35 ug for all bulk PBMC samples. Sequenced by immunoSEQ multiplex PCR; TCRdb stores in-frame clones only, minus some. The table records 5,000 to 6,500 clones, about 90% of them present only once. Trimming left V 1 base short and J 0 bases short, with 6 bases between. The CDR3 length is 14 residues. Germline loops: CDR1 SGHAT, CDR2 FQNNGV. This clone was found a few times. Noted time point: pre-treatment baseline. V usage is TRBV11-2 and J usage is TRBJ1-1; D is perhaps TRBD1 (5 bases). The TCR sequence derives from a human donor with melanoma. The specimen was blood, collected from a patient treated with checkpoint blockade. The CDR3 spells CASSLGGVNTEAFF. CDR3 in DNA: TGTGCCAGCAGCTTAGGGGGGGTGAACACTGAAGCTTTCTTT. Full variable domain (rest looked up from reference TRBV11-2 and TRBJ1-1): EAGVAQSPRYKIIEKRQSVAFWCNPISGHATLYWYQQILGQGPKLLIQFQNNGVVDDSQLPKDRFSAERLKGVDSTLKIQPAKLEDSAVYLCASSLGGVNTEAFFGQGTRLTVV.